These T cell receptor beta chains were read from a single sample in a study of cytomegalovirus exposure and HLA in healthy donors. The method was immunoSEQ multiplex PCR; TCRdb's version includes in-frame clones alone and lacks a portion of them. The data show around 170,000 clones, around 80% seen once. Material for sequencing was PBMCs. These receptors originate from a woman in her thirties or forties in good health and CMV-seronegative. CDR3s include the opening cysteine and the closing phenylalanine or tryptophan. The D gene is left open where the match is weak. Only some rows state a clone size, as once, few, many or a class for expanded clones.

. TRBJ1-1 . TRBV27 TGTGCCAGCACCGCTGGGGGGTTGAACGGAGCTTTCTTT CASTAGGLNGAFF
TRBD1 TRBJ2-3 . TRBV7-8 TGTGCCAGCAGCGCCCATCTTCGGACAGGGAATACAGATACGCAGTATTTT CASSAHLRTGNTDTQYF
TRBD1 TRBJ2-3 . TRBV19 TGTGCCAGCCGGGACAGGGGGATCACAGATACGCAGTATTTT CASRDRGITDTQYF
TRBD2 TRBJ2-2 . TRBV9 TGTGCCAGCAGCGTAGCCATCGGGGGGCTACTAGCGGGAAACACCGGGGAGCTGTTTTTT CASSVAIGGLLAGNTGELFF
TRBD2 TRBJ2-5 . TRBV14 TGTGCCAGCAGCCAAAGAAGCGGGGTGGGGGAGACCCAGTACTTC CASSQRSGVGETQYF
TRBD1 TRBJ1-2 . TRBV29-1 TGCAGCGTTGGGGACAGGGTGTATGGCTACACCTTC CSVGDRVYGYTF
TRBD2 TRBJ2-1 . TRBV19 TGTGCCAGTAGCTTCCGCCAGCGGGGGTCCTACAATGAGCAGTTCTTC CASSFRQRGSYNEQFF
TRBD1 TRBJ2-3 . TRBV9 TGTGCCAGCAGCCTACAGGGGGATACGCAGTATTTT CASSLQGDTQYF
TRBD1 TRBJ1-2 . TRBV11-2 TGTGCCAGCGCCAAACTGGGACAGGGGAAAAGCTACACCTTC CASAKLGQGKSYTF
. TRBJ2-2 few TRBV7-9 TGTGCCAGCAGCCTCAGCGGGGAGCTGTTTTTT CASSLSGELFF
. TRBJ1-6 few TRBV5-6 TGTGCCAGCAGCTTGGGGTTTAGAATTACCAATAATTCACCCCTCCACTTT CASSLGFRITNNSPLHF
. TRBJ2-3 . TRBV5-1 TGCGCCAGCAGCTCCCCAGGGCTCCGCACAGATACGCAGTATTTT CASSSPGLRTDTQYF
. TRBJ1-1 once TRBV18 TGTGCCAGCTCACCTAAACAGGGAGCCCTGAACACTGAAGCTTTCTTT CASSPKQGALNTEAFF
. TRBJ2-3 . TRBV27 TGTGCCAGCACCAGGGGCGGGAGCACAGATACGCAGTATTTT CASTRGGSTDTQYF
TRBD1 TRBJ2-7 once TRBV5-1 TGCGCCAGCAGCTCCGGACAGGAAATCTCCTACGAGCAGTACTTC CASSSGQEISYEQYF
. TRBJ1-2 . TRBV30 TGTGCCTGGAGTGTGGGACACACCTATGGCTACACCTTC CAWSVGHTYGYTF
TRBD2 TRBJ2-7 few TRBV11-2 TGTGCCAGCAGCCGAGCGGGAGCTTCATCCGAGCAGTACTTC CASSRAGASSEQYF
. TRBJ1-2 few TRBV10-3 TGTGCCTCCACCGGGACTTATGGCTACACCTTC CASTGTYGYTF
. TRBJ1-4 few TRBV29-1 TGCAGCGTTGAATTCGATGAAAAACTGTTTTTT CSVEFDEKLFF
TRBD1 TRBJ2-1 . TRBV13 TGTGCCAGCAGCTCTGGGACAGGGACTTACAATGAGCAGTTCTTC CASSSGTGTYNEQFF
TRBD1 TRBJ1-1 . TRBV30 TGTGCCTGGAGTACCCAACAGGGGAGAGGCACTGAAGCTTTCTTT CAWSTQQGRGTEAFF
TRBD1 TRBJ1-3 . TRBV6-5 TGTGCCAGCAGTCTGACAGGGGCGGTTGGAAACACCATATATTTT CASSLTGAVGNTIYF
TRBD1 TRBJ1-1 . TRBV19 TGTGCCAGTAGTGCCCTGGGACAGGGGGACACTGAAGCTTTCTTT CASSALGQGDTEAFF